This T cell receptor (beta chain) is drawn from a study of blood T cell repertoires in COVID-19. Study details: The United States, Italy and Spain supplied acute and convalescent COVID-19 samples. The analysed material was cDNA or gDNA that came from T cells, B-cell-depleted T cells, or PBMCs.

Germline V gene sequence: CDR1 LNHNV, CDR2 YYDKDF (reference sequence). This CDR3 contains 15 residues. The V and J ends lost 4 bases and 4 bases respectively, with 14 bases between them. The authors' processing: Nucleated cell counts were estimated from reference gene primer amplification. Profiled with immunoSEQ multiplex PCR; TCRdb holds only in-frame clones, not every one. The D gene and trimming were derived from the DNA, and the V and J assignments and clone size from that table. The table lists 75,000 to 95,000 clones, over 70% of them singletons. The V and J genes are TRBV15 and TRBJ1-3, with D perhaps TRBD1 (6 bases). The sequence was collected from a middle-aged woman with active or convalescent COVID-19. Sequenced input: peripheral blood. CDR3 region: CATSKDTGLGNTIYF. The CDR3 DNA is TGTGCCACCAGCAAGGACACAGGGTTAGGAAACACCATATATTTT.